This is a list of T cell receptor beta chains from one sample in a study of Graves' ophthalmopathy and Graves' hyperthyroidism. TCRdb re-derived calls from the multiplex PCR reads in MiXCR, one entry per CDR3 protein. The sample lists some 39,000 distinct CDR3 sequences; roughly 52% were seen once. Material: peripheral blood. The receptors were sampled from an adult woman with stable Graves' hyperthyroidism. Both conserved end residues are part of each CDR3. D genes are given only for firm matches. Expanded clones get a size class; other rows say once, few or many, or leave the size out.

cdr3_nt cdr3_aa v_call clone_size j_call d_call
TGCAGTGCTAGAGCCGGGACAGGAATTCAGCCCCAGCATTTT CSARAGTGIQPQHF TRBV20-1 once TRBJ1-5 TRBD1
TGCAGTGCCGAGGGGTCTAGCGGGAGGGCCGTAGAGACCCAGTACTTC CSAEGSSGRAVETQYF TRBV20-1 medium-sized TRBJ2-5 TRBD2
TGTGCCAGCAGCACAACTCCCACAGGGGACGAGCAGTACTTC CASSTTPTGDEQYF TRBV5-6 many TRBJ2-7 TRBD1
TGTGCCAGCAGCTTCCTCAGCTCCTACGAGCAGTACTTC CASSFLSSYEQYF TRBV7-2 NA TRBJ2-7 NA
TGTGCCAGCTCACCACCTAACGCGAGGACAGGGGGATACTATGGCTACACCTTC CASSPPNARTGGYYGYTF TRBV18 NA TRBJ1-2 TRBD1
TGCAGTGCTAGTACAGGGAACTATGGCTACACCTTC CSASTGNYGYTF TRBV20-1 medium-sized TRBJ1-2 NA
TGTGCCAGCAGTTTTAAGCCCTACGAGCAGTACTTC CASSFKPYEQYF TRBV28 many TRBJ2-7 NA
TGCAGTGCTAGTATGGGGGGACAAGAGACCCAGTACTTC CSASMGGQETQYF TRBV20-1 medium-sized TRBJ2-5 NA
TGTGCCAGCAGTTTTCAGGAGACCCAGTACTTC CASSFQETQYF TRBV12-3/TRBV12-4 many TRBJ2-5 NA
TGTGCCAGCCCCGCCGGGACAGGGAACACTGAAGCTTTCTTT CASPAGTGNTEAFF TRBV13 few TRBJ1-1 TRBD1
TGTGCCACCAGCAGACAGGGGATCACTGAAGCTTTCTTT CATSRQGITEAFF TRBV15 many TRBJ1-1 NA
TGTGCCAGCAGCGGAGGGACAGCCTCAGCCTACGAGCATTTT CASSGGTASAYEHF TRBV9 NA TRBJ1-5 TRBD1
TGTGCCAGCAGTGACAGGGGATACACTGAAGCTTTCTTT CASSDRGYTEAFF TRBV25-1 NA TRBJ1-1 NA
TGTGCCAGCAGTGTAGGGGACGGTCAGCCCCAGCATTTT CASSVGDGQPQHF TRBV6-1 few TRBJ1-5 NA
TGTGCCTGGAGTGTACGGGGAAGGCAAAAGGACGAGCAGTACTTC CAWSVRGRQKDEQYF TRBV30 many TRBJ2-7 NA
TGTGCCAGCAGACAAGCGGGCAAAGAGACCCAGTACTTC CASRQAGKETQYF TRBV6-1 many TRBJ2-5 NA
TGTGCCAGCACTCTGTCCCGGGACAGGGTCTTAGATACGCAGTATTTT CASTLSRDRVLDTQYF TRBV5-5 many TRBJ2-3 TRBD1
TGTGCCAGCAGGAGGCTGGACAGTCGAAATTCACCCCTCCACTTT CASRRLDSRNSPLHF TRBV5-5 many TRBJ1-6 NA
TGTGCCACCAGTGAGTCTACCGGGGCCTATGGCTACACCTTC CATSESTGAYGYTF TRBV24-1 many TRBJ1-2 NA
TGTGCCAGCAGTGAAACGTACGGATATGGCTACACCTTC CASSETYGYGYTF TRBV2 NA TRBJ1-2 NA
TGTGCCACCAGCGGGACAGGGGGCGTCGAGCAGTACTTC CATSGTGGVEQYF TRBV24-1 many TRBJ2-7 TRBD1
TGCAGTGCTAGATGGCGGAGCTCCTACAATGAGCAGTTCTTC CSARWRSSYNEQFF TRBV20-1 NA TRBJ2-1 NA
TGTGCCAGCAGCCCGGGACAGCGAAACACCATATATTTT CASSPGQRNTIYF TRBV7-2 once TRBJ1-3 TRBD1
TGTGCCAGCAGCTTAAGCGGAGTGGGGACCCAGTACTTC CASSLSGVGTQYF TRBV7-6 NA TRBJ2-5 NA
TGCGCCAGCAGCCAAGCTGGGATCAGCTCCTACGAGCAGTACTTC CASSQAGISSYEQYF TRBV4-1 NA TRBJ2-7 NA
TGCAGTGCTACAATTAATGAAGCTTTCTTT CSATINEAFF TRBV20-1 NA TRBJ1-1 NA
TGCGCCAGCAGCCAAGATTTGGGGACAGGGGGCGCGGGTTCACCCCTCCACTTT CASSQDLGTGGAGSPLHF TRBV4-1 NA TRBJ1-6 TRBD1
TGTGCCAGTACCCGGGGGACTGGGGGCACCGGGGAGCTGTTTTTT CASTRGTGGTGELFF TRBV19 many TRBJ2-2 NA
TGCAGCGTTGGGACAGGGTATGGCTACACCTTC CSVGTGYGYTF TRBV29-1 NA TRBJ1-2 TRBD1
TGTGCTAGATATCCCGTTAGCTCCTACGAGCAGTACTTC CARYPVSSYEQYF TRBV11-2 NA TRBJ2-7 NA
TGTGCTAGCAGTTACCGATTCAGGGGCTATGGCCACACCTTC CASSYRFRGYGHTF TRBV6-6 NA TRBJ1-2 NA
TGTGCCAGCAGCGTAGATCCTTACACTGAAGCTTTCTTT CASSVDPYTEAFF TRBV9 many TRBJ1-1 NA
TGCAGTGCTAGGAGTCCGGGACTAGTGAGGGAGACCCAGTACTTC CSARSPGLVRETQYF TRBV20-1 NA TRBJ2-5 TRBD2
TGTGCCAGCAGCTCGGGGGGGACTAAGAACACCGGGGAGCTGTTTTTT CASSSGGTKNTGELFF TRBV13 many TRBJ2-2 TRBD2
TGTGCCAGCAGCTCCCAAGACAGGGCATTAGAGCAGTACTTC CASSSQDRALEQYF TRBV7-9 many TRBJ2-7 TRBD1
TGTGCCAGCAGCTTAGCCCCCCCCCCGAGTAATGAAAAACTGTTTTTT CASSLAPPPSNEKLFF TRBV7-9 many TRBJ1-4 NA
TGTGCCAGCAGCAAAGGGACCCAGTACTTC CASSKGTQYF TRBV9 NA TRBJ2-5 NA